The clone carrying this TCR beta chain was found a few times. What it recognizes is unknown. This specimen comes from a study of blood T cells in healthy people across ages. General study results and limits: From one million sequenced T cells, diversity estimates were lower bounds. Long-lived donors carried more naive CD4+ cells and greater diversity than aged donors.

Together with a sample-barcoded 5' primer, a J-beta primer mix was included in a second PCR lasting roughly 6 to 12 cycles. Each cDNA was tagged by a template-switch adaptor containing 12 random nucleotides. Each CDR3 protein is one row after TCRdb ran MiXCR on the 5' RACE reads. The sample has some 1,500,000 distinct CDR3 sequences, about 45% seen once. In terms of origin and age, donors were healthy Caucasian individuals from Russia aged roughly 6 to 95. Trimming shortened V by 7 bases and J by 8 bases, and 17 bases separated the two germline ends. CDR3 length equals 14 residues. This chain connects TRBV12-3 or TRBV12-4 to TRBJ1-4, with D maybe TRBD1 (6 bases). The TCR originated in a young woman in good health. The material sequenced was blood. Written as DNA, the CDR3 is TGTGCCAGCACCACCCTGGGGGCGGAGGAAAAACTGTTTTTT. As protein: CASTTLGAEEKLFF.